This TCR beta chain was sequenced during a study of T-cell memory formation after mild COVID-19. TCRdb itself ran the 5' RACE reads through MiXCR, one entry per CDR3 protein. The sample has hundreds of thousands of distinct CDR3 sequences, around 25% seen once. This clonotype was recorded at least ten times. Germline-derived CDR1 and CDR2 are ENHRY and SYGVKD. Between the trimmed V and J ends, which lost 3 bases and 0 bases, there was a span of 9 bases. The CDR3 has 15 amino acids. This sequence originates from an adult woman who had mild COVID-19 (a few samples of this study predate the infection). Cell type and time point are not known. V gene TRBV10-3 combines with J gene TRBJ2-1; D is ambiguous. The sequenced sample consisted of PBMCs or a T cell subset sorted from them (not recorded which). The chain's CDR3 is CAISDIAVSYNEQFF. CDR3 in DNA: TGTGCCATCAGTGACATAGCTGTCTCCTACAATGAGCAGTTCTTC.